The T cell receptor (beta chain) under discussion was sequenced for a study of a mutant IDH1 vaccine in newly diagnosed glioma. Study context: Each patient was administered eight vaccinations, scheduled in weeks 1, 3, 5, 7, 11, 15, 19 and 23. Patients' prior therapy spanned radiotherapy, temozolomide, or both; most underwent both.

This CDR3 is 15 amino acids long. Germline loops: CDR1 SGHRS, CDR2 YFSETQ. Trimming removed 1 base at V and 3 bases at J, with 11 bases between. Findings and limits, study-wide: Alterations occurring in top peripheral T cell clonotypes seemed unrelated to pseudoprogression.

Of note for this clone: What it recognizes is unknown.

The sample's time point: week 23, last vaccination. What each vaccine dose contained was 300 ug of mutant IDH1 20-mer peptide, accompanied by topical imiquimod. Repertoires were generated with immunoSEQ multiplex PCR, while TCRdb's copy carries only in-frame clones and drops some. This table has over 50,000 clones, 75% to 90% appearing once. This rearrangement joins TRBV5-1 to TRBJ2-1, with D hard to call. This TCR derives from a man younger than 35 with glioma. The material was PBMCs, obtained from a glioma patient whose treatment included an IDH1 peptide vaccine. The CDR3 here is CASSLSQSRYNEQFF. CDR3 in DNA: TGCGCCAGCAGCTTGAGCCAGAGCCGCTACAATGAGCAGTTCTTC.